This TCR beta chain was recorded in a study of cytomegalovirus exposure and HLA in healthy donors. Study conclusions and caveats: It was assumed in the presence/absence analyses that sequencing depth was roughly uniform across donors.

Only a few counts were recorded for this clone. The antigen is not known. Trimming left V 5 bases short and J 0 bases short, with 15 bases between. This CDR3 is 16 amino acids long. Germline CDR1 LNHDA, CDR2 SQIVND (reference sequence). Primers included in the PCR were 60 Vbeta and 13 Jbeta primers. Per the study methods: In a later analysis, of approximately 81 million unique beta chains, roughly 10 million appeared in at least two donors. Libraries were prepared by immunoSEQ multiplex PCR; TCRdb keeps only in-frame clonotypes and omits some of them. V, J and clone size derive from that table, while D and trimming were established from the DNA sequence. Of approximately 150,000 clones in the sample, just over 65% are singletons; the top ten hold around 6%.

The sequenced sample consisted of PBMCs. The sequence was obtained from a woman aged 55-69 years in good health and CMV-seronegative. The rearrangement joins TRBV19 to TRBJ2-3, with a tentative D call TRBD2 (6 bases). In DNA form, the CDR3 reads TGTGCCAGTAGTCCCGAGCGGGCGACTAGCACAGATACGCAGTATTTT. This sequence encodes CASSPERATSTDTQYF.